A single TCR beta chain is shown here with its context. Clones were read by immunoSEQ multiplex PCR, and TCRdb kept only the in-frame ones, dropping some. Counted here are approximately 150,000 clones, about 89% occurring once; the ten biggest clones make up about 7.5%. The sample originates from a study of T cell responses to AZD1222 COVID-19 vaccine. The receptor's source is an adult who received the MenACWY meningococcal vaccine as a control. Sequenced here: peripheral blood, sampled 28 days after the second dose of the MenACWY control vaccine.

CDR3 amino acids: CASSSPMGASTDTQYF. The DNA of the CDR3 is TGTGCCAGCAGTTCCCCCATGGGGGCGAGCACAGATACGCAGTATTTT. The chain recombines TRBV28 with TRBJ2-3, with a possible D match to TRBD1 (6 bases). CDR1 MDHEN and CDR2 SYDVKM come from the germline V gene. Trimming took off 4 bases at V and 0 bases at J, with 14 bases between the two ends. CDR3 length: 16 residues. Full variable domain (rest looked up from reference TRBV28 and TRBJ2-3): DVKVTQSSRYLVKRTGEKVFLECVQDMDHENMFWYRQDPGLGLRLIYFSYDVKMKEKGDIPEGYSVSREKKERFSLILESASTNQTSMYLCASSSPMGASTDTQYFGPGTRLTVL.